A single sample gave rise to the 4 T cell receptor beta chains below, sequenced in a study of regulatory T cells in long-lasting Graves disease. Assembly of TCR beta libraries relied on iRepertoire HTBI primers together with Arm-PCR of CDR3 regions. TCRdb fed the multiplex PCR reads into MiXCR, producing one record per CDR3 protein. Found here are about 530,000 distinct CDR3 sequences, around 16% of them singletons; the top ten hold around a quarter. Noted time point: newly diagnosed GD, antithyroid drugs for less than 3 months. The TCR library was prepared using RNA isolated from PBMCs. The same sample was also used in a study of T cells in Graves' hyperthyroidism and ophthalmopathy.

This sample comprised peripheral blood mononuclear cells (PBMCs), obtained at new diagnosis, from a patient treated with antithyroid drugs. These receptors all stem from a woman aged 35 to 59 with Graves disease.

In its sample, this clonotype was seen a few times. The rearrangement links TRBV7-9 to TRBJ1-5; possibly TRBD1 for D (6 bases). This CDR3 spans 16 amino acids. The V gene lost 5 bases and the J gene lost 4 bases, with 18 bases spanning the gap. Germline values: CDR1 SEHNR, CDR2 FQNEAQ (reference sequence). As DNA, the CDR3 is TGTGCCAGCAGCCCCCTTAGACAGGACCCGAATCAGCCCCAGCATTTT. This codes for CASSPLRQDPNQPQHF.

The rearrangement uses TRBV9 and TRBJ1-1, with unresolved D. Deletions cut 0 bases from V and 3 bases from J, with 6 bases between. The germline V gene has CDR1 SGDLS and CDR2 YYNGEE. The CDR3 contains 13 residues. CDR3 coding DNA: TGTGCCAGCAGCGTAGCTAAGGACACTGAAGCTTTCTTT. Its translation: CASSVAKDTEAFF.

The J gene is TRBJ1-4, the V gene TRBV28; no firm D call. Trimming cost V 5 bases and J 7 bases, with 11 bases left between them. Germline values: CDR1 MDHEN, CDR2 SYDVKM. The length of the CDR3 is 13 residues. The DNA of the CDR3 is TGTGCCAGCAGTGATCCGGGCCGTGAAAAACTGTTTTTT. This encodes CASSDPGREKLFF.

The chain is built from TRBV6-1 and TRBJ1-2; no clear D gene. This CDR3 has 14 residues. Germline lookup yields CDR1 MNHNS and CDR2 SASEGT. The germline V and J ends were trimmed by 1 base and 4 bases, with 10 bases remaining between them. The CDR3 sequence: CASSEGEGFYGYTF. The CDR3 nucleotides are TGTGCCAGCAGTGAAGGGGAGGGATTCTATGGCTACACCTTC.